Presented here are 20 T cell receptor beta chains from one specimen sequenced in a study of cytomegalovirus exposure and HLA in healthy donors. PCR amplification relied on 60 Vbeta primers (plus 13 Jbeta primers). The protocol was immunoSEQ multiplex PCR, while the TCRdb copy is restricted to in-frame clones and leaves out a portion. The sample lists 90,000 to 130,000 clones; roughly 80% were seen once. The material sequenced was PBMCs. The receptors were sampled from a young man in good health and CMV-seropositive.

The chain has TRBV23-1 and TRBJ2-7; 7 bases align to TRBD2. TRBV23-1 is labeled an ORF, and its function is uncertain. This CDR3 is built from 14 residues. V lost 8 bases, J lost 2 bases, and 9 bases stayed unmatched. CDR3 sequence reads: CASRSPGLPYEQYV. The DNA for the CDR3 is TGCGCCAGCCGCTCTCCGGGACTACCCTACGAGCAGTACGTC.

This clone was counted a few times. The gene calls are TRBV2 and TRBJ2-5, with 9 bases fitting TRBD1. The V segment lost 7 bases and the J segment 3 bases; nucleotides outside the gene matches: 6. CDR3 length equals 14 residues. The germline CDR1 and CDR2 sequences are SNHLY and FYNNEI. The chain's CDR3 is CASKSGQGEETQYF. The CDR3 DNA reads as TGTGCCAGCAAATCGGGACAGGGAGAAGAGACCCAGTACTTC.

This clone was detected a few times. The chain uses TRBV5-6 and TRBJ2-7, with 10 positions matching TRBD2. V was pared by 4 bases and J by 0 bases, with 10 bases of the junction left unmatched. The CDR3 has 17 residues. Germline CDR1 is SGHDT and CDR2 is YYEEEE. CDR3 region: CASSERTSGLSSYEQYF. The CDR3 DNA is TGTGCCAGCAGCGAGCGGACTAGCGGCCTCAGCTCCTACGAGCAGTACTTC. Filled out from reference TRBV5-6 and TRBJ2-7, the complete variable domain reads DAGVTQSPTHLIKTRGQQVTLRCSPKSGHDTVSWYQQALGQGPQFIFQYYEEEERQRGNFPDRFSGHQFPNYSSELNVNALLLGDSALYLCASSERTSGLSSYEQYFGPGTRLTVT.

The J gene is TRBJ1-6, the V gene TRBV5-1; a possible D gene is TRBD1 (5 bases). Deletions cut 4 bases from V and 7 bases from J, with 6 bases between. The germline CDR1 and CDR2 sequences are SGHRS and YFSETQ. There are 12 residues in the CDR3. The CDR3 region is CASSPGNSPLHF. The CDR3 DNA reads TGCGCCAGCAGCCCAGGGAATTCACCCCTCCACTTT.

The gene calls are TRBV5-6 and TRBJ2-1; no firm D call. CDR3 size: 12 residues. Germline V gene sequence: CDR1 SGHDT, CDR2 YYEEEE. V was clipped by 5 bases and J by 9 bases, with 12 bases between them. In nucleotides, the CDR3 is TGTGCCAGCAGACTTCTATCTGGTGAGCAGTTCTTC. As protein: CASRLLSGEQFF.

The chain combines TRBV5-1 with TRBJ1-4, with 8 bases fitting TRBD1. V gave up 1 base and J gave up 7 bases; unmatched junction bases: 3. CDR1 is SGHRS, CDR2 YFSETQ, per germline. The CDR3 totals 14 residues. CDR3 in amino acids: CASSLQGAGEKLFF. The CDR3 DNA reads TGCGCCAGCAGCTTGCAGGGGGCGGGTGAAAAACTGTTTTTT.

J is TRBJ2-1 and V is TRBV5-1; 12 nucleotides agree with TRBD2. Germline V lookup: CDR1 SGHRS, CDR2 YFSETQ. The V gene end was trimmed by 4 bases and the J gene end by 2 bases; junction bases not matched to a gene: 10. The CDR3 consists of 18 residues. In nucleotides, the CDR3 is TGCGCCAGCAGCACGCAGACTAGCGGGGGCTTGACCTACAATGAGCAGTTCTTC. Protein product: CASSTQTSGGLTYNEQFF.

The chain combines TRBV7-2 with TRBJ2-1; D remains ambiguous. This CDR3 comprises 15 residues. From germline, CDR1 is SGHTA and CDR2 FQGNSA. V was clipped by 4 bases and J by 6 bases, with 16 bases between them. In DNA form, the CDR3 reads TGTGCCAGCAGCTCAGCATTGCTCACTGTCAATGAGCAGTTCTTC. Its protein product is CASSSALLTVNEQFF. The full variable domain, in which reference TRBV7-2 and TRBJ2-1 provide the parts outside the CDR3, is GAGVSQSPSNKVTEKGKDVELRCDPISGHTALYWYRQSLGQGLEFLIYFQGNSAPDKSGLPSDRFSAERTGGSVSTLTIQRTQQEDSAVYLCASSSALLTVNEQFFGPGTRLTVL.

The rearrangement uses TRBV18 and TRBJ2-7; 8 bases line up with TRBD1. The CDR3 covers 13 residues. Germline V CDR1 and CDR2: KGHSH, LQKENI. Unmatched junction bases numbered 4, after V lost 3 bases and J lost 6 bases. CDR3 amino acids: CASSPVGQGEQYF. The CDR3 nucleotides are TGTGCCAGCTCACCCGTTGGACAGGGCGAGCAGTACTTC.

The V gene is TRBV6-6, the J gene TRBJ1-5; possibly TRBD1 for D (5 bases). Trimming left V 10 bases short and J 0 bases short, with 16 bases between. The CDR3 totals 15 residues. In germline, CDR1 is MNHNY, CDR2 SVGAGI (reference sequence). CDR3 protein: CATWGDLYSNQPQHF. The CDR3 coding sequence is TGTGCCACTTGGGGGGACTTATATAGCAATCAGCCCCAGCATTTT.

The chain joins TRBV11-3 to TRBJ2-3; 7 nucleotides line up with TRBD2. This CDR3 has 16 residues. Per the germline V gene, CDR1 is SGHNT and CDR2 is YENEEA. V lost 1 base to trimming and J lost 3 bases; unmatched junction nucleotides: 7. DNA of the CDR3: TGTGCCAGCAGCTTAGGTCCAGGGAGGGTAACAGATACGCAGTATTTT. Its protein is CASSLGPGRVTDTQYF.

This chain uses TRBV12-5 with TRBJ1-5, with TRBD1 identical over 8 bases. This CDR3 is built from 19 residues. Unmatched junction bases numbered 22, after V lost 8 bases and J lost 4 bases. Germline CDR1 reads LGHNT; CDR2 reads FRNRAP. The CDR3 loop is CASTSNGQGMRSWNQPQHF. For the CDR3, the DNA is TGTGCTAGTACCTCTAACGGACAGGGAATGAGGTCTTGGAATCAGCCCCAGCATTTT. Using reference TRBV12-5 and TRBJ1-5 for the parts outside the CDR3, the full variable domain is DARVTQTPRHKVTEMGQEVTMRCQPILGHNTVFWYRQTMMQGLELLAYFRNRAPLDDSGMPKDRFSAEMPDATLATLKIQPSEPRDSAVYFCASTSNGQGMRSWNQPQHFGDGTRLSIL.

The rearrangement links TRBV2 to TRBJ1-5; TRBD1 matches 12 bases. J lost 3 bases, V lost 6 bases, and 3 bases had no gene match. The V gene's germline CDR1 is SNHLY and CDR2 FYNNEI. CDR3 length: 15 residues. CDR3 DNA sequence: TGTGCCAGCAGCCGGGACAGGGGGCACAATCAGCCCCAGCATTTT. The encoded protein is CASSRDRGHNQPQHF.

V usage is TRBV2 and J usage is TRBJ1-1; D is possibly TRBD1 (5 bases). The V gene's germline CDR1 is SNHLY and CDR2 FYNNEI. Between the trimmed V and J ends, which lost 1 base and 8 bases, there was a span of 11 bases. This CDR3 is 13 amino acids long. The chain's CDR3 is CASSEVPGGEAFF. The CDR3 DNA follows: TGTGCCAGCAGTGAAGTTCCGGGGGGGGAAGCTTTCTTT.

V usage is TRBV2 and J usage is TRBJ2-2; D not certain. CDR3 length: 15 amino acids. Per germline, CDR1 SNHLY and CDR2 FYNNEI. Trimming cost V 1 base and J 3 bases, with 9 bases left between them. The CDR3 spells CASSEGLDYTGELFF. As DNA, the CDR3 is TGTGCCAGCAGTGAAGGACTCGACTACACCGGGGAGCTGTTTTTT.

This chain uses TRBV10-1 with TRBJ2-1, with 7 positions matching TRBD2. Germline V lookup: CDR1 WNHNN, CDR2 SYGVQD (reference sequence). This CDR3 has 16 amino acids. V lost 3 bases, J lost 4 bases, and 9 bases stayed unmatched. For the CDR3, the DNA is TGCGCCAGCAGTGAAGGCCTAGCGGACCTGTACAATGAGCAGTTCTTC. Translating gives CASSEGLADLYNEQFF.

The chain carries TRBV19 and TRBJ1-5, with a weak D call TRBD1 (5 bases). Trimming took 3 bases from V and 4 from J, leaving 7 bases between them. The CDR3 has 13 amino acids. Germline loops: CDR1 LNHDA, CDR2 SQIVND (reference sequence). The CDR3 reads CASSIRGNQPQHF. Here the CDR3 DNA reads TGTGCCAGTAGTATTAGGGGAAATCAGCCCCAGCATTTT.

V gene TRBV9 combines with J gene TRBJ1-6, with D possibly matching TRBD1 (5 bases). There are 14 residues in the CDR3. CDR1 and CDR2 from the germline V gene are SGDLS and YYNGEE. With 2 bases removed from V and 8 bases from J, the gap between germline ends came to 11 bases. The CDR3 loop reads CASSVDRVDSPLHF. The CDR3, as DNA: TGTGCCAGCAGCGTTGACAGAGTGGATTCACCCCTCCACTTT.

Of note for this clone: At one boundary the junction diverges from the germline segment, which might be a read error. In the same sample, other DNA sequences code for this CDR3. This chain joins TRBV28 and TRBJ1-4; no definite D call. Germline V gives CDR1 MDHEN, CDR2 SYDVKM. The CDR3 length is 15 residues. Here the CDR3 DNA reads TGTGCCAGCAGTTTAAGCCCAGCGTCTAATGAAAAGCTGTTTTTT. This translates into CASSLSPASNEKLFF.

In this sample, this clone turned up once. CDR3 loop: CASSPDSLNTEAFF. The CDR3 DNA reads TGCGCCAGCAGCCCCGACAGTTTGAACACTGAAGCTTTCTTT. The chain is built from TRBV5-1 and TRBJ1-1; TRBD1 might be the D (5 bases). Trimming pared 4 bases from V and 0 bases from J, leaving 10 bases between. There are 14 residues in the CDR3. Germline V gives CDR1 SGHRS, CDR2 YFSETQ.